This TCR beta chain was retrieved from a study of tumor-infiltrating lymphocytes in primary liver carcinoma. Background on the study: These were node-negative, non-metastatic T1-T3 tumors of roughly 4.2 to 11 cm. Samples gave roughly 3.65 to 8 million productive TCRbeta reads, similar across tissue types.

The investigators made TCR beta cDNA from around 540 ng total RNA, using a constant-region primer. Researchers made the TCR beta libraries by running three nested multiplex PCR rounds with slightly modified ARM-PCR. Researchers ran the first two PCR rounds for approximately 9 cycles each with TRBV1-TRBV30 forward primers and a C-beta reverse primer. Each CDR3 protein is one row after TCRdb ran MiXCR on the multiplex PCR reads. Found here are about 120,000 distinct CDR3 sequences, around 70% of them singletons; the top ten hold 8.1%. Details on this clonotype: Its antigen is still unknown. A junction end diverges from the germline sequence, so it may reflect a read error.

The CDR3 sequence is 15 residues long. Germline assignment: CDR1 SGHAT and CDR2 FQNNGV. Study-wide results and caveats: Tumor top-250-clone fractions significantly exceeded those of blood (p = 0.039).

Between roughly 20 and 31 mg of unsorted bulk tissue served as the source from which RNA and DNA were co-extracted. The material sequenced was tumor-adjacent normal liver tissue. The V and J genes are TRBV11-2 and TRBJ2-1; possible D gene TRBD2, 5 bases. This receptor was taken from a woman in her fifties or sixties with primary liver carcinoma and hepatitis B virus infection. CDR3 residues: CTSSLEASLYDEQFF. Written as DNA, the CDR3 is TGTACCAGCAGCTTAGAGGCTAGCCTCTACGATGAGCAGTTCTTC.